The 6 T cell receptor beta chains below were found in one sample sequenced in a study of neoadjuvant nivolumab and ipilimumab in lung cancer. Repertoires were generated with immunoSEQ multiplex PCR, while TCRdb's copy carries only in-frame clones and drops some. Of 4,500 or so clones listed, 77% are singletons. The sequenced sample was adjacent normal lung tissue, obtained after neoadjuvant nivolumab, alone or with ipilimumab, at or shortly before surgery. Source of these receptors: an adult with non-small cell lung cancer.

The V call is TRBV4-3, the J call TRBJ2-5; D gene ambiguous. Trimming took off 1 base at V and 0 bases at J, with 9 bases between the two ends. Germline V lookup: CDR1 LGHNA, CDR2 YSLEER. This CDR3 spans 15 amino acids. This chain's CDR3 is CASSQVHGYQETQYF. DNA for the CDR3: TGCGCCAGCAGCCAAGTGCATGGATACCAAGAGACCCAGTACTTC.

The chain couples TRBV4-3 to TRBJ1-1; D is ambiguous. CDR3 length: 16 amino acids. The V gene's germline CDR1 is LGHNA and CDR2 YSLEER. Trimming pared 0 bases from V and 3 bases from J, leaving 14 bases between. CDR3 residues: CASSQDPTWRDTEAFF. In DNA form, the CDR3 reads TGCGCCAGCAGCCAAGACCCCACCTGGCGAGACACTGAAGCTTTCTTT.

This clone has only a few counts. This sequence joins TRBV10-3 and TRBJ1-1; 9 bases line up with TRBD1. The J segment lost 5 bases and the V segment lost 6 bases, leaving 4 bases of the junction unmatched. CDR1 and CDR2 (germline): ENHRY, SYGVKD. The CDR3 covers 13 residues. The DNA for the CDR3 is TGTGCCATCAGGCTGGACAGGGGAACTGAAGCTTTCTTT. The encoded protein is CAIRLDRGTEAFF.

The chain is built from TRBV18 and TRBJ2-3, with D perhaps TRBD2 (5 bases). The CDR3 sequence is 13 residues long. V shed 4 bases and J shed 6 bases, with 11 bases lying between them. The germline V gene has CDR1 KGHSH and CDR2 LQKENI. Written as DNA, the CDR3 is TGTGCCAGCTCACTGACTACTATGGATACGCAGTATTTT. Amino acid sequence: CASSLTTMDTQYF.

The gene calls are TRBV29-1 and TRBJ1-2; 10 bases are shared with TRBD1. V trimming: 5 bases; J trimming: 4 bases; junction bases outside the gene matches: 7. The CDR3 runs 14 residues. Germline-derived CDR1 and CDR2 are SQVTM and ANQGSEA. The CDR3 loop reads CSVPRTGGVYGYTF. Here the CDR3 DNA reads TGCAGCGTTCCGAGGACAGGGGGAGTCTATGGCTACACCTTC.

The rearrangement joins TRBV5-6 to TRBJ2-2; 9 nucleotides line up with TRBD1. The ends lost 3 bases at V and 4 bases at J; junction bases unmatched: 13. Germline CDR1 is SGHDT and CDR2 is YYEEEE. The CDR3 is 18 residues long. The CDR3 DNA follows: TGTGCCAGCAGCTGGCGTGGGACAGGGCCCTCGAGCACCGGGGAGCTGTTTTTT. Protein sequence: CASSWRGTGPSSTGELFF.